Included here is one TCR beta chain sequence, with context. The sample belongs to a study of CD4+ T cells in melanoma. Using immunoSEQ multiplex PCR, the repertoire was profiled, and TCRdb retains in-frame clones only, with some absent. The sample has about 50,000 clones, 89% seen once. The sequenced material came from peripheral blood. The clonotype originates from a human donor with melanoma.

This CDR3 reads CASSSRTAYDSGANVLTF. The CDR3 DNA follows: TGTGCCAGCAGCTCGCGGACAGCCTACGACTCTGGGGCCAACGTCCTGACTTTC. The chain carries TRBV7-8 and TRBJ2-6; D possibly corresponds to TRBD1 (6 bases). V lost 4 bases and J 0 bases, leaving 16 bases between the germline ends. Looked up from germline, CDR1 is SGHVS and CDR2 is FQNEAQ. This CDR3 has 18 residues. Complete variable domain (other parts from reference TRBV7-8 and TRBJ2-6): GAGVSQSPRYKVAKRGQDVALRCDPISGHVSLFWYQQALGQGPEFLTYFQNEAQLDKSGLPSDRFFAERPEGSVSTLKIQRTQQEDSAVYLCASSSRTAYDSGANVLTFGAGSRLTVL.